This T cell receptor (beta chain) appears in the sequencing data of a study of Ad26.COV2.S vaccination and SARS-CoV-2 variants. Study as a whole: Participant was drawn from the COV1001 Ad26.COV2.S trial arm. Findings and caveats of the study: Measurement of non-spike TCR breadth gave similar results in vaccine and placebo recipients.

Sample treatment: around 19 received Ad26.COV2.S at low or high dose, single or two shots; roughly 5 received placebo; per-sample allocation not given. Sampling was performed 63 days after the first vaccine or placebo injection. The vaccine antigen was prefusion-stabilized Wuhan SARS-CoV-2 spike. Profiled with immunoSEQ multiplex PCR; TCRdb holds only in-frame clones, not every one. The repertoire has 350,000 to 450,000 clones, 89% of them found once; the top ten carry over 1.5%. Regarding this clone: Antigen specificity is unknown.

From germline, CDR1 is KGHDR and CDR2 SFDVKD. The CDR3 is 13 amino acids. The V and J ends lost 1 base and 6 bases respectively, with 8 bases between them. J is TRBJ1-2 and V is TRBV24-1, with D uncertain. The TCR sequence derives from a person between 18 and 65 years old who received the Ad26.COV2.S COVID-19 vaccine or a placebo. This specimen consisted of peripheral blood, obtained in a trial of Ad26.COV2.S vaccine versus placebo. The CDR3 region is CATSDLGRDGYTF. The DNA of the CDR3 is TGTGCCACCAGTGATTTAGGGCGGGATGGCTACACCTTC.